The 4 T cell receptor beta chains presented below share a single source sample, sequenced in a study of T cells after posttransplantation cyclophosphamide. The assay was immunoSEQ multiplex PCR, and TCRdb's table has in-frame clones only and misses some. The repertoire holds around 31,000 clones, with more than 85% as singletons. Cells defined as naive were viable CD3+CD4+ or CD3+CD8+ and CCR7+CD45RA+CD45RO-CD95-CD27+CD28+. The sample comprised naive CD4+ T cells sorted from blood. The source is a man aged 30 to 39 in good health and a related stem cell transplant donor.

The sample holds a few counts of this clone. The chain couples TRBV28 to TRBJ1-5; weak D call: TRBD1 (6 bases). V lost 5 bases to trimming and J lost 5 bases, with 16 bases between them. This CDR3 has 15 amino acids. Germline assignment: CDR1 MDHEN and CDR2 SYDVKM. DNA of the CDR3: TGTGCCAGCAGTCCCGGGACACTTTCGTATCAGCCCCAGCATTTT. This codes for CASSPGTLSYQPQHF.

This chain joins TRBV6-1 and TRBJ1-1; perhaps TRBD1 as D (5 bases). From germline, CDR1 is MNHNS and CDR2 SASEGT. V was cut by 6 bases and J by 0 bases, with 8 bases left in between. The CDR3 contains 13 residues. CDR3 sequence reads: CASSQTVNTEAFF. DNA for the CDR3: TGTGCCAGCAGCCAGACAGTGAACACTGAAGCTTTCTTT.

The V gene is TRBV4-2, the J gene TRBJ2-1, with 10 bases matching TRBD2. The CDR3 consists of 17 residues. Looked up from germline, CDR1 is LGHNA and CDR2 is YNFKEQ. V dropped 1 base and J dropped 6; count of bases not matched to a gene: 9. CDR3 nucleotides: TGTGCCAGCAGCCAAGTTGGTGCTAGCGGGGGCCCCAATGAGCAGTTCTTC. Its protein is CASSQVGASGGPNEQFF.

About this clone: Without the conserved terminal phenylalanine or tryptophan, this CDR3 likely stems from a read error. This chain joins TRBV6-5 and TRBJ1-2; 8 positions agree with TRBD1. V gave up 6 bases and J gave up 8 bases; unmatched junction bases: 8. Germline assignment: CDR1 MNHEY and CDR2 SVGAGI. This CDR3 region has 13 residues. This CDR3 reads CASSRTGTEGYTL. DNA for the CDR3: TGTGCCAGCAGCCGGACAGGGACAGAAGGCTACACCCTC.